This TCR beta chain was retrieved from a study of shared clonotypes between healthy human individuals. Study details: The study used three CD4 naive, three CD4 memory, two CD8 naive and one CD8 memory plate per donor. Overall study findings and caveats: Blood was the sole source, and tissue repertoires probably differ.

Per the original methods: Junction-only sequences without quality scores came from ImmunoSEQ, so filtering differed. Generated by immunoSEQ multiplex PCR, the TCRdb table keeps only in-frame clones and is missing some. V, J and clone size reflect that table, while D and trimming were determined from the DNA. The sample lists approximately 1.5 million clones; 95% to 99% were seen once. Concerning this clone itself: Its cognate antigen is unknown.

CDR3 length: 17 amino acids. V shed 4 bases and J shed 0 bases, with 13 bases lying between them. CDR1 and CDR2 from the germline V gene are MNHEY and SMNVEV (reference sequence). The rearrangement joins TRBV27 to TRBJ2-6; possibly TRBD1 or TRBD2 for D (5 bases each). The source of this sequence is a young man in good health. Sequencing used naive CD4+ T cells sorted from blood. Subset in this sample: CD45RA+ positively selected. CDR3 in amino acids: CASSSPGPSSGANVLTF. CDR3 in DNA: TGTGCCAGCAGTTCCCCGGGGCCGAGCTCTGGGGCCAACGTCCTGACTTTC.